Presented here are 9 T cell receptor beta chains from one specimen sequenced in a study of response to subunit inactivated influenza vaccine. Each CDR3 protein gets one entry after TCRdb re-called the RT-PCR reads with MiXCR. The repertoire holds approximately 230,000 distinct CDR3 sequences, approximately 12% seen once, with approximately 8.3% in the top ten. The material sequenced was non-naive T cells sorted from PBMCs, taken 14 to 15 days before vaccination. These TCRs come from a man in his forties or fifties who received an inactivated influenza vaccine.

This clonotype was seen at least ten times. The CDR3 DNA follows: TGTGCCATCAGTGAGCCTAGTGGCTTCTCCTACAATGAGCAGTTCTTC. It is translated as CAISEPSGFSYNEQFF. The chain combines TRBV10-3 with TRBJ2-1; D unresolved. Germline V lookup: CDR1 ENHRY, CDR2 SYGVKD. The CDR3 runs 16 residues. The V gene lost 2 bases and the J gene lost 0 bases, with 11 bases spanning the gap.

This clonotype was found many times. The V and J genes are TRBV12-3 or TRBV12-4 and TRBJ1-2, with D uncertain. This CDR3 comprises 14 residues. Trimming shortened V by 3 bases and J by 3 bases, and 11 bases separated the two germline ends. This CDR3 is CASSLMGTHYGYTF. DNA of the CDR3: TGTGCCAGCAGTTTGATGGGTACCCACTATGGCTACACCTTC.

This clonotype was counted at least ten times. The V gene is TRBV7-2, the J gene TRBJ2-1; D unclear. CDR1 and CDR2 from the germline V gene are SGHTA and FQGNSA. The CDR3 covers 15 residues. With 1 base removed from V and 8 bases from J, the gap between germline ends came to 15 bases. In nucleotides, the CDR3 is TGTGCCAGCAGCTTAGGCCCGGGTTTCATAGATGAGCAGTTCTTC. Translation gives CASSLGPGFIDEQFF.

A few counts support this clonotype. The chain combines TRBV6-1 with TRBJ2-7, with 7 bases lining up with TRBD2. The trim removed 6 bases at V and 6 bases at J, leaving 8 bases unmatched. From germline, CDR1 is MNHNS and CDR2 SASEGT. The CDR3 totals 13 residues. For the CDR3, the DNA is TGTGCCAGCAGCCTTATGACTAGCACCGAGCAGTACTTC. This gives the protein CASSLMTSTEQYF.

The rearrangement uses TRBV5-1 and TRBJ1-5; 8 bases match TRBD1. Germline V lookup: CDR1 SGHRS, CDR2 YFSETQ. The CDR3 runs to 13 residues. V lost 2 bases and J lost 6; bases outside the gene matches: 1. CDR3 in amino acids: CASSFGQGQPQHF. The CDR3 DNA follows: TGCGCCAGCAGCTTCGGACAGGGTCAGCCCCAGCATTTT.

This CDR3 reads CSASTGTDHQPQHF. The CDR3 region has the DNA TGCAGTGCTAGTACGGGGACAGACCATCAGCCCCAGCATTTT. The gene calls are TRBV20-1 and TRBJ1-5; 7 bases match TRBD1. Trimming cost V 3 bases and J 5 bases; bases outside gene matches: 7. There are 14 residues in the CDR3. Germline V gives CDR1 DFQATT, CDR2 SNEGSKA (reference sequence).

At least ten counts were recorded for this clonotype. The chain couples TRBV6-2 or TRBV6-3 to TRBJ2-3; D possibly corresponds to TRBD2 (5 bases). The CDR3 runs 15 residues. Germline-derived CDR1 and CDR2 are MNHEY and SVGEGT. V was clipped by 6 bases and J by 4 bases, with 17 bases between them. The CDR3 here is CASSTEVGWPDTQYF. The CDR3 coding sequence is TGTGCCAGCAGCACGGAGGTGGGGTGGCCAGATACGCAGTATTTT.

This clonotype has just a few counts. The genes are TRBV4-1 and TRBJ2-7; possibly TRBD1 for D (5 bases). The CDR3 consists of 15 residues. Germline V lookup: CDR1 MGHRA, CDR2 YSYEKL. The V gene lost 1 base and the J gene lost 0 bases, with 10 bases spanning the gap. CDR3 protein: CASSQGRQGSYEQYF. DNA of the CDR3: TGCGCCAGCAGCCAAGGTCGGCAGGGCTCCTACGAGCAGTACTTC.

V usage is TRBV20-1 and J usage is TRBJ2-7; no clear D gene. CDR3 length: 12 amino acids. CDR1 is DFQATT, CDR2 SNEGSKA, per germline (reference sequence). V lost 6 bases and J 0 bases, leaving 9 bases between the germline ends. CDR3 sequence (DNA): TGCAGTGCGCCCCGGGCCTCCTACGAGCAGTACTTC. Its protein is CSAPRASYEQYF.